The text below deals with one T cell receptor beta chain. The record originates from a study of blood T cell repertoires in COVID-19. Looking at the study overall: Nucleic acid was either cDNA or gDNA, and it came from T cells, B-cell-depleted T cells, or PBMCs.

This CDR3 is 16 amino acids long. V lost 5 bases to trimming and J lost 5 bases, with 18 bases between them. Germline CDR1 is MNHEY and CDR2 is SMNVEV (reference sequence). Measured with immunoSEQ multiplex PCR; TCRdb has only the in-frame clones, and not every one. The profile shows 66,000 or so clones, around 80% of them singletons. The clonotype comes from a human donor in a cohort sampled during active COVID-19. The genes are TRBV27 and TRBJ1-4; D possibly corresponds to TRBD1 (6 bases). Specimen: peripheral blood. CDR3 in amino acids: CASSPRAWDKNEKLFF. CDR3 coding DNA: TGTGCCAGCAGTCCCCGGGCATGGGACAAGAATGAAAAACTGTTTTTT.